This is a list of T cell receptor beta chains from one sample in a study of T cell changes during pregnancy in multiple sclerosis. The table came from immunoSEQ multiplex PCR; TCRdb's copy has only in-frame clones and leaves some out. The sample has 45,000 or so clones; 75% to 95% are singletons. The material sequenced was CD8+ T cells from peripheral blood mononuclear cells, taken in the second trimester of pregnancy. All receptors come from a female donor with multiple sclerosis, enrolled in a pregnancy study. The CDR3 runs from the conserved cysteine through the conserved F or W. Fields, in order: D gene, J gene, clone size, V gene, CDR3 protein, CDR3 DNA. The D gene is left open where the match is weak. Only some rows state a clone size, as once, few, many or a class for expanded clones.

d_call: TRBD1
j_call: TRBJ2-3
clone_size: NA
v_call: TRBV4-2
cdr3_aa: CASSLNRGGGTDTQYF
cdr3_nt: TGTGCCAGCAGCCTCAACAGGGGTGGTGGCACAGATACGCAGTATTTT

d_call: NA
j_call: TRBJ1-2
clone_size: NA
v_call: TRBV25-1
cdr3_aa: CASSEYFPGELNYGYTF
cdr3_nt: TGTGCCAGCAGTGAATATTTTCCAGGGGAACTTAACTATGGCTACACCTTC

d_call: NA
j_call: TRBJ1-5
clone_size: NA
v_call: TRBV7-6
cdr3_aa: CASSPGSGANQPQHF
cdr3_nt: TGTGCCAGCAGCCCGGGTAGTGGGGCTAATCAGCCCCAGCATTTT

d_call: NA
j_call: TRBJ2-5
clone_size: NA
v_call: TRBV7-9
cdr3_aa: CASSFSQGYQETQYF
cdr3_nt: TGTGCCAGCAGCTTTTCTCAGGGTTATCAAGAGACCCAGTACTTC

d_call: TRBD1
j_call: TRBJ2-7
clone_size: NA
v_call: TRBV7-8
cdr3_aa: CASSLRPPGQGDHEQYF
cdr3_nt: TGTGCCAGCAGCTTACGCCCACCGGGACAGGGAGACCACGAGCAGTACTTC

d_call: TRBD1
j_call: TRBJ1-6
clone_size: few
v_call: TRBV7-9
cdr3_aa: CASSFTGDSPLHF
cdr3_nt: TGTGCCAGCAGCTTCACAGGGGATTCACCCCTCCACTTT

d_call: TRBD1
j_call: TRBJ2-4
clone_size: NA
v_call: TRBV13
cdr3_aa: CASSLGQGENIQYF
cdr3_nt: TGTGCCAGCAGCTTAGGGCAGGGGGAGAACATTCAGTACTTC

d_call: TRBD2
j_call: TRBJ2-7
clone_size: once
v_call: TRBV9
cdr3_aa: CASSPRGGNGEQYF
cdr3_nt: TGTGCCAGCAGCCCTCGCGGGGGGAATGGCGAGCAGTACTTC

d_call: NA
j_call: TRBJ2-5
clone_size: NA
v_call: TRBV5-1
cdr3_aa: CASSFRGGVQETQYF
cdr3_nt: TGCGCCAGCAGCTTCCGAGGGGGGGTCCAAGAGACCCAGTACTTC

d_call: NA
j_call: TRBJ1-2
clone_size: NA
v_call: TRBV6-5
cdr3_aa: CASSKQGDYGYTF
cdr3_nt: TGTGCCAGCAGTAAACAGGGAGACTATGGCTACACCTTC

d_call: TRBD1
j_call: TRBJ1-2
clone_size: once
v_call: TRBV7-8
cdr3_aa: CASSLDRVVIDTF
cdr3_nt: TGTGCCAGCAGCTTGGACAGGGTCGTGATTGACACCTTC

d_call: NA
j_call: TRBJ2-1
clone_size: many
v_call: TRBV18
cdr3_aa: CASSLYWGGDNEQFF
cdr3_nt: TGTGCCAGCTCCCTCTACTGGGGGGGCGACAATGAGCAGTTCTTC

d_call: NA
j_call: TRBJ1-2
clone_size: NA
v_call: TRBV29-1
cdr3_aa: CSVIDGGNYGYTF
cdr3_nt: TGCAGCGTCATAGACGGGGGGAACTATGGCTACACCTTC

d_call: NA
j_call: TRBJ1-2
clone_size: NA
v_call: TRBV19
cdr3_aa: CASSPRVLGHGYTF
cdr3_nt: TGTGCCAGTAGTCCCAGGGTCCTTGGTCACGGCTACACCTTC

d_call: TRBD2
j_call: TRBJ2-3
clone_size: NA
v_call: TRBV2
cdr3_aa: CASQTPGGGRDTQYF
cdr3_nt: TGTGCCAGCCAAACCCCCGGGGGGGGGCGAGATACGCAGTATTTT

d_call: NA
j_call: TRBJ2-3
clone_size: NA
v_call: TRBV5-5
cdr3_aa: CASRPVGREDTQYF
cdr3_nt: TGTGCCAGCAGGCCCGTGGGGCGGGAAGATACGCAGTATTTT

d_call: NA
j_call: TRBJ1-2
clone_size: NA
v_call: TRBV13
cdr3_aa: CASSLGGDKYGYTF
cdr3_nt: TGTGCCAGCAGCTTAGGTGGGGACAAATATGGCTACACCTTC

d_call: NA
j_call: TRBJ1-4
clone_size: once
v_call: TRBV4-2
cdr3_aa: CASTSSANLQEKLFF
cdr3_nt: TGTGCCAGCACCAGTTCAGCAAATCTACAGGAAAAACTGTTTTTT

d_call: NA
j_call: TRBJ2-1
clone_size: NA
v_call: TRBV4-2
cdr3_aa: CASSQQDSLAAEQFF
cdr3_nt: TGTGCCAGCAGCCAACAGGACAGTTTAGCAGCTGAGCAGTTCTTC

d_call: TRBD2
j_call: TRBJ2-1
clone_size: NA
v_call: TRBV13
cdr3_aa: CASSPGLAGGSDEQFF
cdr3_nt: TGTGCCAGCAGCCCCGGACTAGCGGGGGGGTCCGATGAGCAGTTCTTC

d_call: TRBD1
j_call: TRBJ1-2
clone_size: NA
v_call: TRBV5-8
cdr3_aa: CASSQTGVDGYTF
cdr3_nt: TGTGCCAGCAGCCAGACAGGGGTTGATGGCTACACCTTC

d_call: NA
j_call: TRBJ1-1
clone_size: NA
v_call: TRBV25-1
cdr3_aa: CASSEYKGRMNTEAFF
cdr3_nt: TGTGCCAGCAGTGAATATAAGGGGCGCATGAACACTGAAGCTTTCTTT

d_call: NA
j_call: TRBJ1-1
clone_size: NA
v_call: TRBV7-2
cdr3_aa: CASSPPGGRTEAFF
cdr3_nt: TGTGCCAGCAGCCCCCCGGGGGGGCGCACTGAAGCTTTCTTT

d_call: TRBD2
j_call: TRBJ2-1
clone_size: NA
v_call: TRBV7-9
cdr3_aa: CASRYRGGYSYNEQFF
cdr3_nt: TGTGCCAGCAGATACCGCGGGGGGTACTCCTACAATGAGCAGTTCTTC

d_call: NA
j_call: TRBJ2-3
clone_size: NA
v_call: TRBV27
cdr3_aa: CASSTFTGPTDTQYF
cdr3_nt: TGTGCCAGCAGCACTTTCACAGGACCCACAGATACGCAGTATTTT

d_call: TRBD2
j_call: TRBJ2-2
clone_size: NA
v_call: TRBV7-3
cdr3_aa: CASSSSVRGGNTGELFF
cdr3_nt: TGTGCCAGCAGCTCCTCTGTACGGGGGGGTAACACCGGGGAGCTGTTTTTT

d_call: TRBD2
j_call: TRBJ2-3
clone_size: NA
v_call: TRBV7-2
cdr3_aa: CASSLPSGAITDTQYF
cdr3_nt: TGTGCCAGCAGCTTACCTAGCGGGGCTATCACAGATACGCAGTATTTT

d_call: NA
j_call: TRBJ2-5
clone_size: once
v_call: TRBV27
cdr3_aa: CASSPSGETQYF
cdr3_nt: TGTGCCAGCAGCCCCAGTGGAGAGACCCAGTACTTC

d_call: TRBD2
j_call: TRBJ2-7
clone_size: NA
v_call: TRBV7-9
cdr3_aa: CASSREASGVLYEQYF
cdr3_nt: TGTGCCAGCAGCAGAGAGGCTAGCGGGGTATTGTACGAGCAGTACTTC

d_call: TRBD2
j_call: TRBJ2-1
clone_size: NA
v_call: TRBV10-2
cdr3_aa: CASRAGGPEFF
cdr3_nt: TGCGCCAGCAGAGCGGGGGGGCCCGAGTTCTTC

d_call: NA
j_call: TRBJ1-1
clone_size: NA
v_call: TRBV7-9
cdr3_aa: CASRWGLGDTEAFF
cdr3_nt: TGTGCCAGCAGGTGGGGGCTTGGGGACACTGAAGCTTTCTTT

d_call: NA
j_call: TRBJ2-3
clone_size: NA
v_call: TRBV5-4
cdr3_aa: CASSLGADTQYF
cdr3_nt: TGTGCCAGCAGCTTAGGGGCAGATACGCAGTATTTT

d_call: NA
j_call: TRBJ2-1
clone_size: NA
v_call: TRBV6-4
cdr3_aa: CASSRTKSSYNEQFF
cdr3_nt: TGTGCCAGCAGCAGAACTAAGAGCTCCTACAATGAGCAGTTCTTC

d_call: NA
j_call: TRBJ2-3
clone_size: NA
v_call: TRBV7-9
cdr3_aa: CASSLADRDTFTDTQYF
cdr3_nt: TGTGCCAGCAGCTTAGCAGACCGGGACACCTTCACAGATACGCAGTATTTT

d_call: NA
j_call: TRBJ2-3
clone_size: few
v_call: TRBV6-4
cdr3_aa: CASSDSTTDTQYF
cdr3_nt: TGTGCCAGCAGTGACTCGACTACAGATACGCAGTATTTT

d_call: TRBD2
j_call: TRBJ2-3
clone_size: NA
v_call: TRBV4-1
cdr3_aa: CASSLQGLAGSDTQYF
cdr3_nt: TGCGCCAGCAGCCTCCAAGGACTAGCGGGGTCGGATACGCAGTATTTT

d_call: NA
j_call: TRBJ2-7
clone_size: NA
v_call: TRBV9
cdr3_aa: CASSDRQDPYEQYF
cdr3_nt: TGTGCCAGCAGCGACCGACAGGACCCGTACGAGCAGTACTTC

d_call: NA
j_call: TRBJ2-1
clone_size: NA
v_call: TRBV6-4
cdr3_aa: CASSEGLYNEQFF
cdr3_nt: TGTGCCAGCAGTGAAGGACTTTACAATGAGCAGTTCTTC

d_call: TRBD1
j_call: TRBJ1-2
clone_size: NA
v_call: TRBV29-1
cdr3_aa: CSVWDRGTNYGYTF
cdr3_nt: TGCAGCGTTTGGGACAGGGGGACTAACTATGGCTACACCTTC

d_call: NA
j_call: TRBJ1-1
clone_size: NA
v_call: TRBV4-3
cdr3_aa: CASSQVPRAGNTEAFF
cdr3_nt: TGCGCCAGCAGCCAAGTGCCTCGGGCGGGGAACACTGAAGCTTTCTTT

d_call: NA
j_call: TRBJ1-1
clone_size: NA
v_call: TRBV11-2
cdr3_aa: CASSLQGTEAFF
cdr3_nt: TGTGCCAGCAGCTTACAGGGGACTGAAGCTTTCTTT